The 24 T cell receptor beta chains listed next were all sequenced from one sample in a study of cytomegalovirus exposure and HLA in healthy donors. Measured with immunoSEQ multiplex PCR; TCRdb has only the in-frame clones, and not every one. The sample shows 71,000 or so clones, 85% to 95% of them seen only once. The sequenced sample was PBMCs. The receptors originated from a woman under 30 in good health and CMV-seronegative.

This chain joins TRBV5-1 and TRBJ2-7, with 8 bases fitting TRBD1. The germline gives CDR1 SGHRS, CDR2 YFSETQ. Trimming removed 3 bases from V and 4 bases from J; junction bases left unmatched: 3. The CDR3 spans 13 residues. CDR3 coding DNA: TGCGCCAGCAGCTCTGGACAGGGATACGAGCAGTACTTC. It translates to CASSSGQGYEQYF. Full variable domain (remainder filled in from reference TRBV5-1 and TRBJ2-7): KAGVTQTPRYLIKTRGQQVTLSCSPISGHRSVSWYQQTPGQGLQFLFEYFSETQRNKGNFPGRFSGRQFSNSRSEMNVSTLELGDSALYLCASSSGQGYEQYFGPGTRLTVT.

The rearrangement joins TRBV4-1 to TRBJ2-7; unclear D gene. CDR3 size: 16 residues. V was cut by 0 bases and J by 1 base, with 13 bases left in between. In germline, CDR1 is MGHRA, CDR2 YSYEKL. The CDR3 DNA is TGCGCCAGCAGCCAAGAACCTTTTATTAGTTCCTACGAGCAGTACTTC. Its protein product is CASSQEPFISSYEQYF.

This chain joins TRBV4-3 and TRBJ2-7; 8 nucleotides agree with TRBD1. Trimming removed 0 bases from V and 2 bases from J; junction bases left unmatched: 3. CDR1 LGHNA and CDR2 YSLEER come from the germline V gene. The CDR3 contains 15 residues. This CDR3 is CASSQDTGGTYEQYF. CDR3 nucleotides: TGCGCCAGCAGCCAAGACACAGGGGGTACCTACGAGCAGTACTTC.

The chain couples TRBV4-1 to TRBJ2-4; D is undetermined. The CDR3 consists of 14 residues. CDR1 is MGHRA, CDR2 YSYEKL, per germline. V was clipped by 1 base and J by 1 base, with 5 bases between them. Here the CDR3 reads CASSQVEAKNIQYF. In nucleotides, the CDR3 is TGCGCCAGCAGCCAAGTCGAGGCCAAAAACATTCAGTACTTC.

The V and J genes are TRBV18 and TRBJ1-2; D unclear. V lost 2 bases and J 4 bases, leaving 14 bases between the germline ends. Germline loops: CDR1 KGHSH, CDR2 LQKENI. The CDR3 sequence is 15 residues long. In nucleotides, the CDR3 is TGTGCCAGCTCACCAAGAGGTGAAATGGGCTATGGCTACACCTTC. It is translated as CASSPRGEMGYGYTF.

The chain uses TRBV5-6 and TRBJ2-5; no reliable D call. V lost 4 bases to trimming and J lost 1 base, with 2 bases between them. The CDR3 covers 11 residues. Germline loops: CDR1 SGHDT, CDR2 YYEEEE. Here the CDR3 DNA reads TGTGCCAGCAGCCGCCAAGAGACCCAGTACTTC. Its translation is CASSRQETQYF.

This clone was picked up one time. The V call is TRBV7-2, the J call TRBJ2-7, with 7 bases lining up with TRBD1. The J segment lost 4 bases and the V segment lost 4 bases, leaving 4 bases of the junction unmatched. This CDR3 has 13 residues. The germline V gene has CDR1 SGHTA and CDR2 FQGNSA. The CDR3 here is CASSSQTGYEQYF. The CDR3 DNA reads TGTGCCAGCAGCTCCCAGACAGGGTACGAGCAGTACTTC.

The chain employs TRBV5-8 and TRBJ2-7, with 8 bases fitting TRBD1. CDR3 length equals 15 residues. V shed 0 bases and J 4 bases; nucleotides not matched to a gene: 6. Per the germline V gene, CDR1 is SGHTS and CDR2 is YDEGEE. CDR3 DNA: TGTGCCAGCAGCTTGGTGCGGACAGGGATATACGAGCAGTACTTC. It codes for CASSLVRTGIYEQYF.

The chain couples TRBV28 to TRBJ1-5; D is uncertain. The CDR3 is made up of 13 amino acids. In germline, CDR1 is MDHEN, CDR2 SYDVKM. Trimming removed 2 bases at V and 9 bases at J, with 11 bases between. The CDR3, as DNA: TGTGCCAGCAGTTTAAAGCAGGCCATGCCCCAGCATTTT. It yields the protein CASSLKQAMPQHF.

The V call is TRBV5-1, the J call TRBJ2-5; D gene uncertain. In germline, CDR1 is SGHRS, CDR2 YFSETQ. Trimming removed 4 bases at V and 7 bases at J, with 14 bases between. This CDR3 region has 13 residues. CDR3 coding DNA: TGCGCCAGCAGCACCGATTTGATCGGGACCCAGTACTTC. It specifies CASSTDLIGTQYF.

J is TRBJ1-4 and V is TRBV5-1, with TRBD1 matching over 8 bases. The CDR3 runs 14 residues. V gave up 3 bases and J gave up 5 bases; unmatched junction bases: 3. In germline, CDR1 is SGHRS, CDR2 YFSETQ. The CDR3 DNA follows: TGCGCCAGCAGCTCTGGACAGGGCAATGAAAAACTGTTTTTT. Translating it yields CASSSGQGNEKLFF.

The CDR3 reads CASSLTSGSLPGELFF. CDR3 nucleotide sequence: TGTGCCAGCAGCTTAACAAGCGGGTCACTCCCCGGGGAGCTGTTTTTT. The J gene is TRBJ2-2, the V gene TRBV7-9, with D possibly being TRBD2 (6 bases). This CDR3 has 16 amino acids. Deletions cut 2 bases from V and 6 bases from J, with 16 bases between. Germline V gene sequence: CDR1 SEHNR, CDR2 FQNEAQ (reference sequence).

The chain carries TRBV2 and TRBJ1-4; 9 bases align to TRBD1. The CDR3 length is 13 residues. Germline V gives CDR1 SNHLY, CDR2 FYNNEI. Trimming removed 8 bases from V and 6 bases from J; junction bases left unmatched: 4. CDR3 region: CASVTGGYEKLFF. Here the CDR3 DNA reads TGTGCCAGCGTGACAGGGGGGTATGAAAAACTGTTTTTT.

The V gene is TRBV2, the J gene TRBJ2-2, with 10 bases fitting TRBD1. J lost 5 bases, V lost 6 bases, and 6 bases had no gene match. Looked up from germline, CDR1 is SNHLY and CDR2 is FYNNEI. This CDR3 contains 15 residues. CDR3: CASRIGTGVTGELFF. The CDR3 DNA follows: TGTGCCAGCAGGATCGGGACAGGGGTTACCGGGGAGCTGTTTTTT.

This chain connects TRBV7-3 to TRBJ2-1; 7 positions match TRBD2. V trimming: 5 bases; J trimming: 7 bases; junction bases outside the gene matches: 14. Germline V gives CDR1 SGHTA, CDR2 FQGTGA. The CDR3 is made up of 16 amino acids. CDR3 nucleotide sequence: TGTGCCAGCAGCACCACGACTAGCTCAGGGTTAAATGAGCAGTTCTTC. Its protein is CASSTTTSSGLNEQFF.

This clone was counted once. The CDR3 nucleotides read TGCGCCAGCAGCCAAGGACAGGACGTAGCCTACTATGGCTACACCTTC. Protein product: CASSQGQDVAYYGYTF. The rearrangement links TRBV4-3 to TRBJ1-2; D might be TRBD1 (6 bases). V lost 1 base and J 3 bases, leaving 15 bases between the germline ends. Germline-derived CDR1 and CDR2 are LGHNA and YSLEER. CDR3 length equals 16 residues.

The rearrangement uses TRBV28 and TRBJ2-7, with unresolved D. This CDR3 is built from 13 residues. Trimming removed 7 bases at V and 3 bases at J, with 13 bases between. Germline V gene lookup returns CDR1 MDHEN and CDR2 SYDVKM. This CDR3 reads CASTSTNYYEQYF. The CDR3 coding sequence is TGTGCCAGCACATCGACGAACTACTACGAGCAGTACTTC.

The gene calls are TRBV4-2 and TRBJ1-1; D gene unclear. The ends were cut back, 0 bases at V and 2 bases at J, with 4 bases in the middle. The V gene's germline CDR1 is LGHNA and CDR2 YNFKEQ. This CDR3 has 13 amino acids. The CDR3, as DNA: TGTGCCAGCAGCCAAGATTTAAACACTGAAGCTTTCTTT. Translation gives CASSQDLNTEAFF.

The chain couples TRBV10-1 to TRBJ2-1; weak D call: TRBD2 (6 bases). Germline V gene data show CDR1 as WNHNN and CDR2 as SYGVQD (reference sequence). Trimming stripped 2 bases from V and 8 bases from J, with 10 bases between. This CDR3 contains 13 residues. The CDR3 loop reads CASSETGVHEQFF. The CDR3 coding sequence is TGCGCCAGCAGTGAGACGGGGGTTCATGAGCAGTTCTTC.

This sequence joins TRBV7-2 and TRBJ2-7; the D gene is possibly TRBD2 (6 bases). The CDR3 extends over 16 amino acids. Trimming shortened V by 5 bases and J by 1 base, and 18 bases separated the two germline ends. Germline V gene lookup returns CDR1 SGHTA and CDR2 FQGNSA. The CDR3 coding sequence is TGTGCCAGCAGCCGGAACCGGGGAGGTAATTCCTACGAGCAGTACTTC. It translates to CASSRNRGGNSYEQYF. The full variable domain, completed using reference TRBV7-2 and TRBJ2-7, is GAGVSQSPSNKVTEKGKDVELRCDPISGHTALYWYRQSLGQGLEFLIYFQGNSAPDKSGLPSDRFSAERTGGSVSTLTIQRTQQEDSAVYLCASSRNRGGNSYEQYFGPGTRLTVT.

The J gene is TRBJ1-1, the V gene TRBV25-1, with a possible D match to TRBD1 (6 bases). CDR3 length: 16 residues. Germline-derived CDR1 and CDR2 are MGHDK and SYGVNS. V was trimmed by 2 bases and J by 10 bases, leaving 23 bases between them. The CDR3, as DNA: TGTGCCAGCAGTGAAAACCCCCAGGGACACCCACATCGAGCTTTCTTT. Translating it yields CASSENPQGHPHRAFF.

This chain joins TRBV5-1 and TRBJ2-3, with 8 positions matching TRBD2. Germline values: CDR1 SGHRS, CDR2 YFSETQ. The trim removed 0 bases at V and 6 bases at J, leaving 6 bases unmatched. This CDR3 spans 15 amino acids. DNA of the CDR3: TGCGCCAGCAGCTTGGTAGCGGGGCCTGTGGATACGCAGTATTTT. Its translation: CASSLVAGPVDTQYF.

This clone was counted a few times. V usage is TRBV6-1 and J usage is TRBJ1-1, with D unresolved. Trimming removed 10 bases at V and 9 bases at J, with 24 bases between. Germline loops: CDR1 MNHNS, CDR2 SASEGT. The CDR3 length is 14 residues. CDR3 coding DNA: TGTGCCACCCGTGAAGGACTTACCTACGAAAAAGCTTTCTTT. Amino acid sequence: CATREGLTYEKAFF.

This clone was counted a single time. The J gene is TRBJ2-7, the V gene TRBV7-9, with a possible D match to TRBD1 (5 bases). This CDR3 is 13 amino acids long. CDR1 SEHNR and CDR2 FQNEAQ come from the germline V gene (reference sequence). Trimming removed 1 base from V and 5 bases from J, with 9 bases in between. CDR3 sequence reads: CASSLVVGDEQYF. In DNA, the CDR3 is TGTGCCAGCAGCTTAGTTGTAGGGGACGAGCAGTACTTC.